Listed below are T cell receptor beta chains from one sample, sequenced in a study of response to subunit inactivated influenza vaccine. TCRdb processed the RT-PCR reads anew with MiXCR; each CDR3 protein has one entry. The sample comprises about 170,000 distinct CDR3 sequences, over 9.5% of which are singletons, and about 29% rests with the top ten. These data are also associated with another study on T cells expressing NK-cell markers.

The sequences come from CD8+ T cells sorted from PBMCs, collected approximately 12 days after vaccination. These receptors were obtained from a man in his forties or fifties who received an inactivated influenza vaccine. Each CDR3 is given with its conserved first and last residue.

cdr3_length,v_call,j_call,cdr3_aa
15,TRBV28,TRBJ1-5,CASSPASSGEQPQHF
17,TRBV11-2,TRBJ2-5,CASSSRTSGWNQETQYF
15,TRBV10-2,TRBJ2-7,CASSISGVASYEQYF
17,TRBV25-1,TRBJ2-5,CASSEGRTTGGRETQYF
13,TRBV7-8,TRBJ1-1,CASSFATTGDAFF
13,TRBV13,TRBJ2-1,CASSLEGGNEQFF
13,TRBV27,TRBJ1-6,CASSLTEESPLHF
14,TRBV6-2/TRBV6-3,TRBJ1-1,CASSWTVKNTEAFF
13,TRBV6-2/TRBV6-3,TRBJ2-3,CASSYDYTDTQYF
17,TRBV6-1,TRBJ2-1,CASSGPGKHQSYNEQFF
16,TRBV10-3,TRBJ2-7,CAIRHPSGTSGYEQYF
13,TRBV7-3,TRBJ2-1,CASSRLAKSEQFF
17,TRBV2,TRBJ2-1,CASTEGGTSGSYNEQFF
15,TRBV7-8,TRBJ2-5,CASSFETSDQETQYF
13,TRBV20-1,TRBJ2-1,CSEQGSSYNEQFF
15,TRBV2,TRBJ2-3,CASSDGTSGGDTQYF
13,TRBV7-3,TRBJ2-3,CASSTDSTDTQYF
14,TRBV7-9,TRBJ2-2,CASSLGLVGGELFF
16,TRBV4-1,TRBJ2-2,CASSHRLAGDTGELFF
15,TRBV4-3,TRBJ1-1,CASSPGRKMNTEAFF
15,TRBV7-2,TRBJ2-7,CASSSHPAGLYEQYF
15,TRBV7-9,TRBJ2-7,CASSSTVRGTYEQYF
14,TRBV9,TRBJ2-7,CASSGTGSSYEQYF
13,TRBV29-1,TRBJ2-2,CSVRTGLLGELFF
13,TRBV11-2,TRBJ2-7,CASSLGGLDEQYF
20,TRBV4-2,TRBJ2-5,CASSPVRGASGSGEFGTQYF
15,TRBV7-9,TRBJ2-2,CASSPPDRVTGELFF
16,TRBV6-2/TRBV6-3,TRBJ1-1,CASSYIIGTANTEAFF
16,TRBV24-1,TRBJ2-3,CATSDTGDTNTDTQYF
16,TRBV6-4,TRBJ2-3,CASSAVSGSPTDTQYF
15,TRBV7-8,TRBJ2-7,CASSLPYGAAYEQYF
15,TRBV7-2,TRBJ1-1,CASSLIRGSNTEAFF